One sample yielded the 13 T cell receptor beta chains listed below, sequenced in a study of CD8+ T cells in alopecia areata. From alopecia areata patients, lesional scalp punch biopsies and peripheral blood were collected. It was cDNA, reverse transcribed from extracted RNA, that served as the sequencing template. Repertoires were generated with immunoSEQ multiplex PCR, while TCRdb's copy carries only in-frame clones and drops some. The table records 9,000 to 13,000 clones, roughly 59% of them present only once. This material consisted of skin, taken at week 0. These receptors all stem from a human donor with alopecia areata.

The gene calls are TRBV5-1 and TRBJ2-1; 10 bases align to TRBD1. CDR3 size: 15 residues. Trimming at V came to 2 bases and at J to 15 bases, leaving 14 bases not matched to a gene. The germline V gene encodes CDR1 SGHRS and CDR2 YFSETQ. The DNA of the CDR3 is TGCGCCAGCAGCTTAACCGGGACAGGGGCCCCCGGAGTGTTCTTC. This sequence encodes CASSLTGTGAPGVFF.

This clone was detected a few times. This chain joins TRBV6-5 and TRBJ2-7, with a possible D match to TRBD2 (5 bases). V shed 6 bases and J shed 5 bases, with 11 bases lying between them. Germline V gene sequence: CDR1 MNHEY, CDR2 SVGAGI. This CDR3 is 12 amino acids long. Here the CDR3 reads CASSPGRDEQYF. CDR3 in DNA: TGTGCCAGCAGCCCCGGGCGGGACGAGCAGTACTTC.

This chain links TRBV2 with TRBJ2-3; the match to TRBD2 covers 9 bases. From germline, CDR1 is SNHLY and CDR2 FYNNEI. The CDR3 length is 15 residues. V shed 10 bases and J 1 base; nucleotides not matched to a gene: 9. The DNA of the CDR3 is TGTGCCACACCCGCGGGGGGGAGTCGCACAGATACGCAGTATTTT. Translated: CATPAGGSRTDTQYF.

The rearrangement joins TRBV7-9 to TRBJ2-7; TRBD2 aligns across 13 bases. This CDR3 comprises 15 residues. Per germline, CDR1 SEHNR and CDR2 FQNEAQ (reference sequence). V lost 5 bases, J lost 5 bases, and 6 bases stayed unmatched. The DNA of the CDR3 is TGTGCCAGCAGCAGGAGGACTAGCGGGAGTAACGAGCAGTACTTC. Translation: CASSRRTSGSNEQYF. Supplemented by reference TRBV7-9 and TRBJ2-7, the full variable domain reads DTGVSQNPRHKITKRGQNVTFRCDPISEHNRLYWYRQTLGQGPEFLTYFQNEAQLEKSRLLSDRFSAERPKGSFSTLEIQRTEQGDSAMYLCASSRRTSGSNEQYFGPGTRLTVT.

The rearrangement joins TRBV23-1 to TRBJ1-5; unclear D gene. TRBV23-1 counts as an open reading frame of uncertain function. Trimming took off 2 bases at V and 0 bases at J, with 8 bases between the two ends. There are 15 residues in the CDR3. The CDR3 reads CASSQETYSNQPQHF. DNA for the CDR3: TGCGCCAGCAGTCAAGAGACTTATAGCAATCAGCCCCAGCATTTT.

In its sample, this clone was seen a few times. The chain links TRBV6-1 to TRBJ1-4, with no clear D. Germline V gives CDR1 MNHNS, CDR2 SASEGT. The CDR3 covers 14 residues. Trimming removed 4 bases from V and 5 bases from J, with 11 bases in between. CDR3 sequence: CASSVLIPNEKLFF. The DNA for the CDR3 is TGTGCCAGCAGTGTTTTAATACCCAATGAAAAACTGTTTTTT.

This chain links TRBV6-1 with TRBJ2-3; no definite D call. CDR3 length: 15 residues. Trimming took 0 bases from V and 5 from J, leaving 12 bases between them. The germline CDR1 and CDR2 sequences are MNHNS and SASEGT. The CDR3 spells CASSEAGRPLDTQYF. CDR3 DNA: TGTGCCAGCAGTGAAGCTGGGCGGCCCCTAGATACGCAGTATTTT.

This clone was picked up a small number of times. The chain recombines TRBV6-1 with TRBJ1-2, with D possibly matching TRBD1 (6 bases). The CDR3 loop spans 12 amino acids. The V end lost 5 bases, the J end lost 4 bases, and 8 bases lay between the germline ends. CDR1 and CDR2 (germline): MNHNS, SASEGT. The DNA of the CDR3 is TGTGCCAGCAGTTCGGACAGCTATGGCTACACCTTC. Translating it yields CASSSDSYGYTF.

This chain connects TRBV6-5 to TRBJ2-5; unclear D gene. The V and J ends lost 2 bases and 2 bases respectively, with 12 bases between them. The CDR3 sequence is 15 residues long. In germline, CDR1 is MNHEY, CDR2 SVGAGI. The CDR3 bases are TGTGCCAGCAGTTACCCGGGTGGCAGACAAGAGACCCAGTACTTC. Translating it yields CASSYPGGRQETQYF.

The chain combines TRBV5-4 with TRBJ2-3, with a possible D match to TRBD2 (6 bases). This CDR3 contains 15 residues. Trimming shortened V by 1 base and J by 1 base, and 10 bases separated the two germline ends. The germline CDR1 and CDR2 sequences are SGHNT and YYREEE (reference sequence). The CDR3 region is CASSLYTGGTDTQYF. The CDR3 bases are TGTGCCAGCAGCTTGTACACGGGGGGCACAGATACGCAGTATTTT.

A few counts support this clone. This chain links TRBV6-5 with TRBJ2-3; TRBD2 matches at 10 bases. Germline V gene data show CDR1 as MNHEY and CDR2 as SVGAGI. The CDR3 is 15 residues long. J lost 5 bases, V lost 0 bases, and 2 bases had no gene match. The CDR3 region is CASSYSSSGGDTQYF. The DNA of the CDR3 is TGTGCCAGCAGTTACTCGTCTAGCGGGGGAGATACGCAGTATTTT.

This clone was observed a handful of times. The CDR3 coding sequence is TGTGCCAGCAGTGCGGGAGCCGACTACAATGAGCAGTTCTTC. It translates to CASSAGADYNEQFF. This rearrangement joins TRBV6-1 to TRBJ2-1, with D perhaps TRBD2 (6 bases). Per the germline V gene, CDR1 is MNHNS and CDR2 is SASEGT. Between the trimmed V and J ends, which lost 4 bases and 3 bases, there was a span of 10 bases. The CDR3 loop spans 14 amino acids.

This clone was seen a few times. The chain has TRBV5-1 and TRBJ2-3, with D possibly TRBD2 on 7 matching bases. CDR1 is SGHRS, CDR2 YFSETQ, per germline. CDR3 length: 17 residues. Trimming shortened V by 1 base and J by 6 bases, and 21 bases separated the two germline ends. CDR3 coding DNA: TGCGCCAGCAGCTTGATGGGCGGGGGCCTCAGATATGATACGCAGTATTTT. The encoded protein is CASSLMGGGLRYDTQYF.